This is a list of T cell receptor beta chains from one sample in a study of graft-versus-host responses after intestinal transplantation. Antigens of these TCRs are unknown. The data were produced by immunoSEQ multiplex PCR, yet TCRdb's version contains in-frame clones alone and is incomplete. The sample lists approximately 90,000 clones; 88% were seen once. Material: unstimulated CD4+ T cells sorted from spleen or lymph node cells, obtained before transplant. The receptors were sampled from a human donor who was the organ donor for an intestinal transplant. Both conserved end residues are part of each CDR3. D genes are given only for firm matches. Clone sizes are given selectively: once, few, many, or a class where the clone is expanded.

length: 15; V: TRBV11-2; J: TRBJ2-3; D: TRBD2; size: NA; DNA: TGTGCCAGCAGCTTACTAGCGGGGAACACAGATACGCAGTATTTT; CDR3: CASSLLAGNTDTQYF
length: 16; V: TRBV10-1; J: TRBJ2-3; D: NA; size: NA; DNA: TGCGCCAGCACACCTATCCGGGATCACCACACCGATACGCAGTATTTT; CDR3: CASTPIRDHHTDTQYF
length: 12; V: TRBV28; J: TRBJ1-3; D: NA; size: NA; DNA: TGTGCCAGCAGCCGTCCTGGAAACACCATATATTTT; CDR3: CASSRPGNTIYF
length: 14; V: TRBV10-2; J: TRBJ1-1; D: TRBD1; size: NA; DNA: TGCGCCAGCAGTGCGACAGGGTTGCCAAGAGGAGCTTTCTTT; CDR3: CASSATGLPRGAFF
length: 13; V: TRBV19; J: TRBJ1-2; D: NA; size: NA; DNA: TGTGCCAGTAGTAAGGTAGCGGCTGATGGCTACACCTTC; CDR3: CASSKVAADGYTF
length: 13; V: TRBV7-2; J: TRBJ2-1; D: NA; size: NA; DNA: TGTGCCAGCAGCTTAGTCAGCGACAATGAGCAGTTCTTC; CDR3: CASSLVSDNEQFF
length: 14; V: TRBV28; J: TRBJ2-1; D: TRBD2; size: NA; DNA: TGTGCCAGCACTTTGGCGGGAGTATACAATGAGCAGTTCTTC; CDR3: CASTLAGVYNEQFF
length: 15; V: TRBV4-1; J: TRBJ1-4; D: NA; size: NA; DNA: TGCGCCAGCAGCGTTGCTCAGGGTGCTAATGAAAAACTGTTTTTT; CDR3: CASSVAQGANEKLFF
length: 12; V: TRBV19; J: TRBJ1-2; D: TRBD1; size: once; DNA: TGTGCCACCGCACAGGGGCCGGACGGCTACACCTTC; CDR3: CATAQGPDGYTF
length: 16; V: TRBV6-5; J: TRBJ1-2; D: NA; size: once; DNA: TGTGCCAGCCGTTCATCGAGGTTCGGGTCTAGTTATGGCTACACCTTC; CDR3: CASRSSRFGSSYGYTF
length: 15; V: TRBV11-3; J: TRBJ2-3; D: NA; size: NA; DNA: TGTGCCAGCAGCTTTTCGTTGCAGGGAACAGATACGCAGTATTTT; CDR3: CASSFSLQGTDTQYF
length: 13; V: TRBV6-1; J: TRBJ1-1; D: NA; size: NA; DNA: TGTGCCAGCAGCGACAGACAGAACACTGAAGCTTTCTTT; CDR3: CASSDRQNTEAFF
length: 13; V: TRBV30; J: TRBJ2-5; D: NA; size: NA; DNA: TGTGCCTGGAGTGTGGGGGGCCAAGAGACCCAGTACTTC; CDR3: CAWSVGGQETQYF
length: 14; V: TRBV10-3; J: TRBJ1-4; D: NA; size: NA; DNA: TGTGCCATCAGTGAACAGGGTTGGGGCGAAAAACTGTTTTTT; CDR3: CAISEQGWGEKLFF
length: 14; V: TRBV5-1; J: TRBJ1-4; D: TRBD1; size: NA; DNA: TGCGCCAGCTCCCGGGACAGCACTAATGAAAAACTGTTTTTT; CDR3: CASSRDSTNEKLFF
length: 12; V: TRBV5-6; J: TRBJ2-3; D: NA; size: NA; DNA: TGTGCCAGCAGCTTGAGGGGAGATACGCAGTATTTT; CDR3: CASSLRGDTQYF
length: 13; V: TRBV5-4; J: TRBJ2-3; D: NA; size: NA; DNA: TGTGCCGGGACTGAGGGCGGCACAGATACGCAGTATTTT; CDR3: CAGTEGGTDTQYF